One and the same sample provided the 9 T cell receptor beta chains below, sequenced in a study of T and B cells in COVID-19 patients. BIOMED2 TRB-A/B primer pools were used in multiplex TRB PCR. Each CDR3 protein is one row after TCRdb ran MiXCR on the multiplex PCR reads. The sample records 20,000 to 25,000 distinct CDR3 sequences, around 30% being singletons. Each TRB amplification used about 250-550 ng of genomic DNA from blood. The source material was blood. Every receptor here comes from a human donor who had recovered from COVID-19.

This clonotype was detected ten times or more. The V call is TRBV12-3 or TRBV12-4, the J call TRBJ1-4; TRBD1 aligns across 9 bases. The CDR3 contains 16 residues. The trim removed 1 base at V and 6 bases at J, leaving 6 bases unmatched. In nucleotides, the CDR3 is TGTGCCAGCAGTTTAGGATTGGGACAGGGCCATGAAAAACTGTTTTTT. Translated, it gives CASSLGLGQGHEKLFF.

The gene calls are TRBV11-3 and TRBJ1-1; 7 nucleotides align to TRBD1. The CDR3 length is 12 residues. V gave up 2 bases and J gave up 6 bases; unmatched junction bases: 0. Germline CDR1 reads SGHNT; CDR2 reads YENEEA. The CDR3, as DNA: TGTGCCAGCAGCTTACAGGGGGCTGAAGCTTTCTTT. Translated, it gives CASSLQGAEAFF.

This clonotype was recorded many times. V gene TRBV27 combines with J gene TRBJ2-2; 9 nucleotides agree with TRBD1. Germline V CDR1 and CDR2: MNHEY, SMNVEV (reference sequence). The CDR3 totals 17 residues. V lost 3 bases to trimming and J lost 3 bases; unmatched junction nucleotides: 8. The CDR3 bases are TGTGCCAGCAGTTTCACCCGGGACAGGGCGTACACCGGGGAGCTGTTTTTT. Translated, it gives CASSFTRDRAYTGELFF.

The chain employs TRBV27 and TRBJ1-1, with D possibly TRBD1 on 5 matching bases. The CDR3 totals 18 residues. Trimming took off 2 bases at V and 0 bases at J, with 19 bases between the two ends. Looked up from germline, CDR1 is MNHEY and CDR2 is SMNVEV (reference sequence). CDR3 loop: CASSLRGPIQSMNTEAFF. In DNA form, the CDR3 reads TGTGCCAGCAGTTTAAGGGGACCGATTCAGAGTATGAACACTGAAGCTTTCTTT.

Relative to its sample, this clonotype is medium-sized. The chain couples TRBV10-3 to TRBJ2-2; no definite D call. This CDR3 contains 15 residues. Trimming cost V 3 bases and J 3 bases, with 11 bases left between them. Per the germline V gene, CDR1 is ENHRY and CDR2 is SYGVKD. CDR3 nucleotides: TGTGCCATCAGTGACACTCGCCAGGACACCGGGGAGCTGTTTTTT. Protein: CAISDTRQDTGELFF.

This chain joins TRBV5-1 and TRBJ2-2; D is possibly TRBD2 (6 bases). Germline CDR1 reads SGHRS; CDR2 reads YFSETQ. The ends were cut back, 4 bases at V and 1 base at J, with 17 bases in the middle. The CDR3 is 17 residues long. The CDR3 protein is CASSTPRTGGNTGELFF. For the CDR3, the DNA is TGCGCCAGCAGCACCCCTCGGACCGGGGGGAACACCGGGGAGCTGTTTTTT.

This chain joins TRBV10-1 and TRBJ2-3; 8 bases are a match to TRBD2. The CDR3 loop spans 14 amino acids. CDR1 is WNHNN and CDR2 is SYGVQD in the germline V gene (reference sequence). The junction had 0 bases not matched to a gene; V was cut back by 4 bases and J by 0 bases. CDR3 region: CASSAGGSTDTQYF. CDR3 nucleotide sequence: TGCGCCAGCAGTGCGGGGGGGAGCACAGATACGCAGTATTTT.

About this clonotype: Since a much larger clone is just one base distant, this may be a read error. This rearrangement joins TRBV30 to TRBJ2-2; TRBD1 might be the D (5 bases). The CDR3 has 15 amino acids. The V end lost 0 bases, the J end lost 3 bases, and 11 bases lay between the germline ends. Germline loops: CDR1 GTSNPN, CDR2 SVGIG (reference sequence). The CDR3 spells CAWSVGKGDTGELFF. The CDR3, as DNA: TGTGCCTGGAGTGTGGGCAAAGGGGACACCGGGGAGCTGTTTTTT. Complete variable domain (other parts from reference TRBV30 and TRBJ2-2): SQTIHQWPATLVQPVGSPLSLECTVEGTSNPNLYWYRQAAGRGLQLLFYSVGIGQISSEVPQNLSASRPQDRQFILSSKKLLLSDSGFYLCAWSVGKGDTGELFFGEGSRLTVL.

Only a few counts were recorded for this clonotype. V usage is TRBV5-4 and J usage is TRBJ1-1; D not certain. Trimming removed 4 bases from V and 0 bases from J, with 10 bases in between. The CDR3 is 14 residues long. CDR1 and CDR2 (germline): SGHNT, YYREEE (reference sequence). The CDR3 sequence is CASSPRLMNTEAFF. Here the CDR3 DNA reads TGTGCCAGCAGCCCGCGTCTGATGAACACTGAAGCTTTCTTT.